Each of the 21 T cell receptor beta chains below was sequenced from the same sample in a study of identical twins. Using its own MiXCR run on the 5' RACE reads, TCRdb lists one record per CDR3 protein. The data hold around 680,000 distinct CDR3 sequences, with more than 6.5% observed a single time. The same data also went into a second study, on yellow fever vaccine responses in identical twins.

Material for sequencing was PBMCs. The receptors were sampled from a young woman in good health.

This clonotype was seen a handful of times. The rearrangement joins TRBV29-1 to TRBJ2-2; no clear D. V gave up 4 bases and J gave up 6 bases, with 15 bases separating them. This CDR3 comprises 14 residues. Germline loops: CDR1 SQVTM, CDR2 ANQGSEA. This CDR3 reads CSVAYSASSGELFF. The DNA of the CDR3 is TGCAGCGTTGCCTACAGCGCTTCATCCGGGGAGCTGTTTTTT.

This clonotype was detected a few times. This chain connects TRBV14 to TRBJ2-1, with 10 bases lining up with TRBD1. The CDR3 has 14 amino acids. The V gene's germline CDR1 is SGHDN and CDR2 FVKESK. After removal of 4 bases from V and 6 bases from J, the junction contained 3 bases not matched to a gene. CDR3 nucleotide sequence: TGTGCCAGCAGCCGACAGGGGGCTCGCAATGAGCAGTTCTTC. Translating it yields CASSRQGARNEQFF. The full variable domain, completed using reference TRBV14 and TRBJ2-1, is EAGVTQFPSHSVIEKGQTVTLRCDPISGHDNLYWYRRVMGKEIKFLLHFVKESKQDESGMPNNRFLAERTGGTYSTLKVQPAELEDSGVYFCASSRQGARNEQFFGPGTRLTVL.

In its sample, this clonotype was seen many times. The V and J genes are TRBV7-2 and TRBJ2-7; 11 bases align to TRBD1. CDR1 is SGHTA, CDR2 FQGNSA, per germline. CDR3 length: 14 residues. V shed 5 bases, J shed 3 bases, and the junction held 3 bases outside the gene matches. The CDR3 coding sequence is TGTGCCAGCAGCCCCGGGACAGGGGGCTACGAGCAGTACTTC. It is translated as CASSPGTGGYEQYF. The full variable domain, with the rest looked up from reference TRBV7-2 and TRBJ2-7, is GAGVSQSPSNKVTEKGKDVELRCDPISGHTALYWYRQSLGQGLEFLIYFQGNSAPDKSGLPSDRFSAERTGGSVSTLTIQRTQQEDSAVYLCASSPGTGGYEQYFGPGTRLTVT.

Turning to this clonotype: The germline gene is not matched at one end of the junction; a read error may be the cause. The chain employs TRBV7-7 and TRBJ2-1, with TRBD2 matching over 9 bases. Germline V lookup: CDR1 SSHAT, CDR2 FNYEAQ (reference sequence). This CDR3 has 16 residues. The CDR3 region is CASSLELGSGSYEQFF. CDR3 nucleotide sequence: TGTGCTAGCAGCTTAGAGTTAGGTAGCGGGAGCTATGAGCAGTTCTTC. The complete variable domain, with remaining parts taken from reference TRBV7-7 and TRBJ2-1, reads GAGVSQSPRYKVTKRGQDVTLRCDPISSHATLYWYQQALGQGPEFLTYFNYEAQPDKSGLPSDRFSAERPEGSISTLTIQRTEQRDSAMYRCASSLELGSGSYEQFFGPGTRLTVL.

This clonotype was counted a few times. The chain couples TRBV18 to TRBJ1-5, with TRBD1 matching over 7 bases. The junction had 6 bases not matched to a gene; V was cut back by 4 bases and J by 3 bases. The germline V gene encodes CDR1 KGHSH and CDR2 LQKENI. The CDR3 has 15 residues. The CDR3 here is CASSHGQANNQPQHF. CDR3 coding DNA: TGTGCCAGCTCACATGGACAGGCTAACAATCAGCCCCAGCATTTT. The whole variable domain, filled in from reference TRBV18 and TRBJ1-5, reads NAGVMQNPRHLVRRRGQEARLRCSPMKGHSHVYWYRQLPEEGLKFMVYLQKENIIDESGMPKERFSAEFPKEGPSILRIQQVVRGDSAAYFCASSHGQANNQPQHFGDGTRLSIL.

V is TRBV7-9 and J is TRBJ2-3; TRBD2 aligns across 7 bases. The length of the CDR3 is 15 residues. The V gene end was trimmed by 6 bases and the J gene end by 2 bases; junction bases not matched to a gene: 8. Germline V lookup: CDR1 SEHNR, CDR2 FQNEAQ (reference sequence). The CDR3 coding sequence is TGTGCCAGCAGGAAGACCGGGGGGACCACAGATACGCAGTATTTT. Its protein product is CASRKTGGTTDTQYF.

The chain uses TRBV7-9 and TRBJ2-5; either TRBD1 or TRBD2 may supply D (5 bases each). CDR3 length equals 14 residues. Germline loops: CDR1 SEHNR, CDR2 FQNEAQ (reference sequence). The V end lost 1 base, the J end lost 5 bases, and 11 bases lay between the germline ends. CDR3 sequence (DNA): TGTGCCAGCAGCTTAGGGGGGTTCTTGGAGACCCAGTACTTC. Translating gives CASSLGGFLETQYF. The complete variable domain, with remaining parts taken from reference TRBV7-9 and TRBJ2-5, reads DTGVSQNPRHKITKRGQNVTFRCDPISEHNRLYWYRQTLGQGPEFLTYFQNEAQLEKSRLLSDRFSAERPKGSFSTLEIQRTEQGDSAMYLCASSLGGFLETQYFGPGTRLLVL.

At least ten counts were recorded for this clonotype. The J gene is TRBJ2-3, the V gene TRBV4-2; D remains ambiguous. This CDR3 has 13 residues. Per the germline V gene, CDR1 is LGHNA and CDR2 is YNFKEQ. V lost 2 bases, J lost 6 bases, and 9 bases lay in between. The CDR3 sequence is CASSQPDKDTQYF. The CDR3 bases are TGTGCCAGCAGCCAACCCGACAAGGATACGCAGTATTTT.

Ten or more counts support this clonotype. The CDR3 spells CASSRTQNYEQYF. The CDR3 bases are TGTGCCAGCAGCCGGACCCAGAATTACGAGCAGTACTTC. The chain combines TRBV7-8 with TRBJ2-7; D is ambiguous. The CDR3 is 13 amino acids. Trimming removed 5 bases from V and 4 bases from J, with 12 bases in between. Germline-derived CDR1 and CDR2 are SGHVS and FQNEAQ.

Only a few counts were recorded for this clonotype. The CDR3 DNA is TGCAGCGTTGCCTCCTTTGAGGGAGTGTACCACGAGCAGTACTTC. As protein: CSVASFEGVYHEQYF. The chain employs TRBV29-1 and TRBJ2-7, with D perhaps TRBD2 (5 bases). Trimming pared 4 bases from V and 5 bases from J, leaving 21 bases between. Germline CDR1 SQVTM, CDR2 ANQGSEA. The CDR3 is made up of 15 amino acids.

There are a few counts of this clonotype. This chain connects TRBV4-3 to TRBJ2-7; D ambiguous. CDR3 length: 15 residues. Trimming shortened V by 0 bases and J by 2 bases, and 11 bases separated the two germline ends. Germline V gives CDR1 LGHNA, CDR2 YSLEER. The DNA for the CDR3 is TGCGCCAGCAGCCAAGAGCGCAGAGGCGCCTACGAGCAGTACTTC. It translates to CASSQERRGAYEQYF.

This clonotype was counted ten times or more. This rearrangement joins TRBV20-1 to TRBJ2-1; a possible D gene is TRBD2 (6 bases). The germline gives CDR1 DFQATT, CDR2 SNEGSKA (reference sequence). Trimming took off 3 bases at V and 2 bases at J, with 11 bases between the two ends. The CDR3 loop spans 14 amino acids. The CDR3 region is CSASSGRTYNEQFF. CDR3 in DNA: TGCAGTGCTAGTTCAGGGAGGACCTACAATGAGCAGTTCTTC.

In its sample, this clonotype was seen many times. The gene calls are TRBV6-4 and TRBJ2-1; unclear D gene. The V gene's germline CDR1 is MRHNA and CDR2 SNTAGT. The CDR3 consists of 13 residues. Trimming cost V 2 bases and J 6 bases, with 8 bases left between them. The CDR3 region is CASSDGGVNEQFF. The DNA for the CDR3 is TGTGCCAGCAGTGACGGTGGGGTCAATGAGCAGTTCTTC.

This clonotype was seen many times. The genes are TRBV7-8 and TRBJ2-1, with D maybe TRBD1 (5 bases). The CDR3 is 12 amino acids. In germline, CDR1 is SGHVS, CDR2 FQNEAQ. V was trimmed by 1 base and J by 15 bases, leaving 13 bases between them. The CDR3 sequence: CASSLERQGLFF. The CDR3 DNA sequence: TGTGCCAGCAGCTTAGAACGGCAGGGTTTGTTCTTC.

This clonotype was counted a few times. The chain carries TRBV15 and TRBJ2-5; 9 nucleotides match TRBD1. This CDR3 is built from 17 residues. The germline V gene encodes CDR1 LNHNV and CDR2 YYDKDF (reference sequence). Unmatched junction bases numbered 14, after V lost 5 bases and J lost 4 bases. Written as DNA, the CDR3 is TGTGCCACCAGCCGAGGGAGGGGACAGGGTGAACGAGAGACCCAGTACTTC. It yields the protein CATSRGRGQGERETQYF. Together with reference TRBV15 and TRBJ2-5, the CDR3 gives the full variable domain: DAMVIQNPRYQVTQFGKPVTLSCSQTLNHNVMYWYQQKSSQAPKLLFHYYDKDFNNEADTPDNFQSRRPNTSFCFLDIRSPGLGDTAMYLCATSRGRGQGERETQYFGPGTRLLVL.

The sample holds a few counts of this clonotype. The V and J genes are TRBV20-1 and TRBJ2-7; D is perhaps TRBD1 (5 bases). Germline CDR1 reads DFQATT; CDR2 reads SNEGSKA (reference sequence). The CDR3 consists of 13 residues. The V end was cut by 4 bases, the J end by 2 bases, with 12 bases between. The CDR3 DNA reads as TGCAGTGCTATCCCGATCAGGGCCTACGAGCAGTACTTC. Translation: CSAIPIRAYEQYF.

The V call is TRBV27, the J call TRBJ1-1; no clear D. V was trimmed by 6 bases and J by 0 bases, leaving 11 bases between them. Germline V gene sequence: CDR1 MNHEY, CDR2 SMNVEV (reference sequence). This CDR3 contains 14 residues. DNA for the CDR3: TGTGCCAGCAGCAACGGGTTCGTGAACACTGAAGCTTTCTTT. Translating it yields CASSNGFVNTEAFF.

This sequence joins TRBV3-1 and TRBJ1-2, with D unclear. Trimming pared 4 bases from V and 6 bases from J, leaving 15 bases between. Germline V gives CDR1 LGHDT, CDR2 YNNKEL (reference sequence). The CDR3 is made up of 14 amino acids. CDR3 nucleotide sequence: TGTGCCAGCAGCCGGATTGGAGGGATGGATGGCTACACCTTC. Translated: CASSRIGGMDGYTF. Full variable domain (missing parts from reference TRBV3-1 and TRBJ1-2): DTAVSQTPKYLVTQMGNDKSIKCEQNLGHDTMYWYKQDSKKFLKIMFSYNNKELIINETVPNRFSPKSPDKAHLNLHINSLELGDSAVYFCASSRIGGMDGYTFGSGTRLTVV.

J is TRBJ1-6 and V is TRBV3-1; D is uncertain. Germline V gene lookup returns CDR1 LGHDT and CDR2 YNNKEL (reference sequence). Trimming pared 3 bases from V and 5 bases from J, leaving 11 bases between. This CDR3 is built from 15 residues. In DNA, the CDR3 is TGTGCCAGCAGCCAGACCGACGGAAATAATTCACCCCTCCACTTT. This gives the protein CASSQTDGNNSPLHF.

The chain's CDR3 is CASSSPYNTEAFF. The DNA of the CDR3 is TGTGCCAGCAGTTCACCGTATAACACTGAAGCTTTCTTT. J is TRBJ1-1 and V is TRBV12-3 or TRBV12-4; D unresolved. The length of the CDR3 is 13 residues. The V and J ends lost 4 bases and 2 bases respectively, with 8 bases between them.

This clonotype was seen only a few times. The rearrangement links TRBV29-1 to TRBJ2-3; 12 bases are a match to TRBD2. The germline CDR1 and CDR2 sequences are SQVTM and ANQGSEA. The junction had 4 bases not matched to a gene; V was cut back by 6 bases and J by 6 bases. There are 13 residues in the CDR3. CDR3 amino acids: CSVGLAGRDTQYF. The CDR3 nucleotides are TGCAGCGTCGGACTAGCGGGGAGGGATACGCAGTATTTT.